The rows below give T cell receptor beta chains drawn from one sample of a study of blood T cell repertoires in COVID-19. Only in-frame clones appear in the TCRdb table, and some are missing; sequencing was by immunoSEQ multiplex PCR. Of some 130,000 clones in the sample, around 80% are singletons; the top ten hold more than 1.5%. The sample consisted of peripheral blood. The receptors derive from a man aged 65 to 79 with acute or convalescent COVID-19. Each CDR3 is given with its conserved first and last residue. Fields, in order: D gene, J gene, clone size, V gene, CDR3 protein, CDR3 DNA. A D gene is named only where the DNA matches it firmly. Rows may omit the clone size; those that give it use once, few, many or a size class.

.,TRBJ2-3,.,TRBV5-1,CASSLGADTQYF,TGCGCCAGCAGCTTGGGCGCAGATACGCAGTATTTT
.,TRBJ1-2,.,TRBV28,CASNADAYGYTF,TGTGCCAGCAATGCAGATGCTTATGGCTACACCTTC
.,TRBJ1-5,few,TRBV7-2,CASSSYEPGSNQPQHF,TGTGCCAGCAGCTCTTATGAGCCCGGTAGCAATCAGCCCCAGCATTTT
.,TRBJ1-6,.,TRBV6-5,CASKELGSPLHF,TGTGCCAGCAAGGAGTTGGGTTCACCCCTCCACTTT
TRBD1,TRBJ1-1,.,TRBV5-1,CASSLGDRPIMNTEAFF,TGCGCCAGCAGCTTAGGGGACAGGCCCATCATGAACACTGAAGCTTTCTTT
TRBD1,TRBJ2-5,.,TRBV9,CASSKWDSQETQYF,TGTGCCAGCAGTAAGTGGGACAGTCAAGAGACCCAGTACTTC
.,TRBJ1-1,few,TRBV27,CASSGQGEATEAFF,TGTGCCAGCAGTGGACAAGGGGAGGCCACTGAAGCTTTCTTT
TRBD1,TRBJ1-3,.,TRBV9,CASSVDRGAVGNTIYF,TGTGCCAGCAGCGTAGACAGGGGGGCGGTTGGAAACACCATATATTTT
TRBD1,TRBJ2-7,few,TRBV6-6,CASSYGTGESYEQYF,TGTGCCAGCAGTTACGGGACAGGGGAATCCTACGAGCAGTACTTC
TRBD1,TRBJ2-7,once,TRBV5-1,CASSSRQGSYEQYF,TGCGCCAGCAGCTCCCGACAGGGCTCCTACGAGCAGTACTTC
TRBD2,TRBJ2-3,once,TRBV5-4,CASSRGGTDTQYF,TGTGCCAGCAGCCGGGGGGGGACAGATACGCAGTATTTT
.,TRBJ1-6,.,TRBV27,CASSLSRAYNSPLHF,TGTGCCAGCAGTTTATCTAGAGCCTATAATTCACCCCTCCACTTT
.,TRBJ2-7,.,TRBV7-2,CASSLAYGAYEQYF,TGTGCCAGCAGCTTAGCATACGGGGCCTACGAGCAGTACTTC
TRBD1,TRBJ1-6,.,TRBV30,CAWSVTGTVNSPLHF,TGTGCCTGGAGTGTCACCGGGACAGTGAATTCACCCCTCCACTTT
.,TRBJ1-1,.,TRBV14,CASSQGYNRERFF,TGTGCCAGCAGCCAAGGATACAACAGGGAGCGGTTCTTT